This is a list of T cell receptor beta chains from one sample in a study of cytomegalovirus exposure and HLA in healthy donors. TCRdb's copy holds only in-frame clones and misses some; the assay was immunoSEQ multiplex PCR. The sample has 240,000 or so clones; approximately 86% are singletons. What was sequenced was PBMCs. The receptors stem from a woman aged 30 to 39 in good health and CMV-seropositive. CDR3s include the opening cysteine and the closing phenylalanine or tryptophan. The D gene is left open where the match is weak. Where a row states a size, it is once, few, many or the class of an expanded clone; other rows omit it.

>-|TRBJ2-1|TRBD2|TRBV7-2
CASSLDPFGLAGVRNEQFF
TGTGCCAGCAGCTTAGACCCCTTCGGACTAGCGGGAGTACGGAATGAGCAGTTCTTC
>-|TRBJ1-2|TRBD1|TRBV18
CASSPLTGRGGYTF
TGTGCCAGCTCACCTCTGACAGGGCGCGGTGGCTACACCTTC
>-|TRBJ1-5|-|TRBV5-1
CASSLDNSNQPQHF
TGCGCCAGCAGCTTGGACAATAGCAATCAGCCCCAGCATTTT
>-|TRBJ2-1|TRBD2|TRBV9
CASSAPGLAGESINEQFF
TGTGCCAGCAGCGCTCCGGGACTAGCGGGAGAGAGTATCAATGAGCAGTTCTTC
>few|TRBJ1-1|-|TRBV7-9
CASSLVSGGFTEAFF
TGTGCCAGCAGCTTAGTTAGTGGGGGCTTCACTGAAGCTTTCTTT
>few|TRBJ1-1|-|TRBV11-3
CASSPGLNTEAFF
TGTGCCAGCAGCCCAGGGTTGAACACTGAAGCTTTCTTT
>-|TRBJ2-1|TRBD1|TRBV11-2
CASSSQTGRTYNEQFF
TGTGCCAGCAGCTCCCAGACAGGGCGCACCTACAATGAGCAGTTCTTC
>-|TRBJ2-3|-|TRBV5-1
CASSLRGPTSSLTDTQYF
TGCGCCAGCAGCTTGCGGGGCCCAACTAGCAGCCTCACAGATACGCAGTATTTT
>once|TRBJ2-1|TRBD2|TRBV6-1
CASILAGGDEQFF
TGTGCCAGCATTCTAGCGGGAGGGGATGAGCAGTTCTTC
>-|TRBJ2-7|TRBD1|TRBV6-1
CASRVDREISYEQYF
TGTGCCAGCAGAGTGGACAGGGAGATATCCTACGAGCAGTACTTC
>once|TRBJ2-2|TRBD2|TRBV28
CASSSTSEVLPGELFF
TGTGCCAGCAGTTCCACTAGCGAGGTCTTGCCCGGGGAGCTGTTTTTT
>few|TRBJ1-3|-|TRBV7-9
CASPVGGSGNTIYF
TGTGCCAGCCCCGTCGGCGGTTCTGGAAACACCATATATTTT
>once|TRBJ1-2|TRBD1|TRBV5-1
CATRQNPGQGAGGYTF
TGCGCCACACGCCAAAATCCGGGACAGGGGGCCGGTGGCTACACCTTC
>-|TRBJ1-2|-|TRBV6-6
CASSYSAARAGYTF
TGTGCCAGCAGTTACTCCGCCGCCAGGGCCGGCTACACCTTC
>-|TRBJ1-1|-|TRBV4-1
CASSPWRGNTEAFF
TGCGCCAGCAGCCCGTGGAGGGGGAACACTGAAGCTTTCTTT
>once|TRBJ2-1|TRBD2|TRBV7-7
CASSLGTSSYNEQFF
TGTGCTAGCAGCTTAGGGACTAGCTCCTACAATGAGCAGTTCTTC
>once|TRBJ2-5|TRBD2|TRBV28
CASSGSGRRRETQYF
TGTGCCAGCAGTGGGAGCGGGAGACGCCGGGAGACCCAGTACTTC
>-|TRBJ2-7|TRBD1|TRBV11-2
CASSRRGGGQDEQYF
TGTGCCAGCAGCCGAAGAGGGGGCGGGCAGGACGAGCAGTACTTC
>-|TRBJ2-7|-|TRBV7-6
CASSLTSYEQYF
TGTGCCAGCAGCTTGACATCCTACGAGCAGTACTTC
>-|TRBJ2-7|TRBD1|TRBV7-6
CASSSLGTGYEQYF
TGTGCCAGCAGCTCCCTTGGGACAGGCTACGAGCAGTACTTC
>-|TRBJ2-7|TRBD1|TRBV5-1
CASSGGQGRHYEQYF
TGCGCCAGCAGCGGTGGACAGGGGCGGCACTACGAGCAGTACTTC
>-|TRBJ2-2|TRBD2|TRBV2
CASRSGLAGTGELFF
TGTGCCAGCAGATCCGGACTAGCGGGCACCGGGGAGCTGTTTTTT
>-|TRBJ2-5|-|TRBV29-1
CSVTRGHETQYF
TGCAGCGTCACCAGAGGGCATGAGACCCAGTACTTC
>-|TRBJ2-1|TRBD2|TRBV27
CASSFSRLAEIVDEQFF
TGTGCCAGCAGTTTTTCCCGGCTAGCGGAAATTGTCGATGAGCAGTTCTTC
>few|TRBJ1-1|-|TRBV27
CASSEIRGPNTEAFF
TGTGCCAGCAGTGAGATAAGGGGTCCGAACACTGAAGCTTTCTTT
>few|TRBJ2-7|TRBD1|TRBV5-1
CASTFDRVEEQYF
TGCGCCAGCACCTTTGACAGGGTTGAAGAGCAGTACTTC
>-|TRBJ2-3|TRBD1|TRBV6-1
CASREGQGAPDTQYF
TGTGCCAGCAGAGAGGGACAGGGGGCCCCAGATACGCAGTATTTT
>-|TRBJ1-1|-|TRBV4-1
CASSQGAGAPQAFF
TGCGCCAGCAGCCAAGGAGCAGGGGCTCCTCAAGCTTTCTTT
>-|TRBJ2-7|-|TRBV7-9
CASSSSNPAGGLIYEQYF
TGTGCCAGCAGCTCATCTAATCCCGCGGGTGGATTAATTTACGAGCAGTACTTC